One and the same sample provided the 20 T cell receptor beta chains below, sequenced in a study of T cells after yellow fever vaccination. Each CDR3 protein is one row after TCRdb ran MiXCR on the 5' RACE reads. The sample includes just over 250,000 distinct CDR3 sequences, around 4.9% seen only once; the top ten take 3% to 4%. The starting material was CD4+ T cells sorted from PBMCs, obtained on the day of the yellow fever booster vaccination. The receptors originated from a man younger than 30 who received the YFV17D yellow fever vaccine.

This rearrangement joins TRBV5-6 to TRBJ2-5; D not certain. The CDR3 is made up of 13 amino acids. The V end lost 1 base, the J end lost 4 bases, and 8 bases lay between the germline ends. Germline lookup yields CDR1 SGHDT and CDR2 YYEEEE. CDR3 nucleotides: TGTGCCAGCAGCTTGTGGACCCCAGAGACCCAGTACTTC. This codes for CASSLWTPETQYF.

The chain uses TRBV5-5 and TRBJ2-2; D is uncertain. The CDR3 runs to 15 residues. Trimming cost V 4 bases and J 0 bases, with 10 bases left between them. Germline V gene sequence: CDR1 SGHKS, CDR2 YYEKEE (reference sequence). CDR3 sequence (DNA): TGTGCCAGCAGCCCCGGAAGGGCGAACACCGGGGAGCTGTTTTTT. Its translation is CASSPGRANTGELFF.

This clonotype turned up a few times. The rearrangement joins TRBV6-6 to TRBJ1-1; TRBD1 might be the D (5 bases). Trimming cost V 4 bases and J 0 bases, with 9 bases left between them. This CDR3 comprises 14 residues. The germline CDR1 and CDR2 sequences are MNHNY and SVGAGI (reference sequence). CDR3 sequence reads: CASSSWGVNTEAFF. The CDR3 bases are TGTGCCAGCAGTTCTTGGGGGGTGAACACTGAAGCTTTCTTT.

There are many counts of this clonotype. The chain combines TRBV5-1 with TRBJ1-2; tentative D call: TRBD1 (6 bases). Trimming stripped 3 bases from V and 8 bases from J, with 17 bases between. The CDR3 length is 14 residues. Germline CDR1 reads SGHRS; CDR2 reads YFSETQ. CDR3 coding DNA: TGCGCCAGCAGCTCGGACGGACAGAGCCGGGGCTACACCTTC. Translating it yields CASSSDGQSRGYTF.

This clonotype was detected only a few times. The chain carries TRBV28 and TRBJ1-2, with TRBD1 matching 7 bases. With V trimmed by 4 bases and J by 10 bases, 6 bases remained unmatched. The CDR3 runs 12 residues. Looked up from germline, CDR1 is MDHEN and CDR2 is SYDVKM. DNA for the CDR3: TGTGCCAGCAGTTCCTACAGGGGTCCCTACACCTTC. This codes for CASSSYRGPYTF.

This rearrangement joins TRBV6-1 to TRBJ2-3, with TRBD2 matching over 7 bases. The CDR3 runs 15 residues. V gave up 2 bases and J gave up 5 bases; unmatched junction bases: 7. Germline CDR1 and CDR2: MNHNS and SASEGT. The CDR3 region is CASSERGPSGDTQYF. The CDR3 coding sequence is TGTGCCAGCAGTGAAAGGGGCCCTAGCGGAGATACGCAGTATTTT.

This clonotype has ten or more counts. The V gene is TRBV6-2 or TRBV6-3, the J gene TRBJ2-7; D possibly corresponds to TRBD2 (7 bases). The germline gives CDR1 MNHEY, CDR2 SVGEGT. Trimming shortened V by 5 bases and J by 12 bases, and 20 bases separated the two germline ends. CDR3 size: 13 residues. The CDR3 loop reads CASSNHFGLGGYV. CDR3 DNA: TGTGCCAGCAGTAACCACTTTGGACTAGGGGGGTACGTC.

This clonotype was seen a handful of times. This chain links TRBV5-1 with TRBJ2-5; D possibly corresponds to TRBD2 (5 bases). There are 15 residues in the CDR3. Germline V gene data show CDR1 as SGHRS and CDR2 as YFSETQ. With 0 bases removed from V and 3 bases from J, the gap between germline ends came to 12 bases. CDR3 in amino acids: CASSLVPDSEETQYF. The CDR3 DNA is TGCGCCAGCAGCTTGGTTCCGGACTCAGAAGAGACCCAGTACTTC.

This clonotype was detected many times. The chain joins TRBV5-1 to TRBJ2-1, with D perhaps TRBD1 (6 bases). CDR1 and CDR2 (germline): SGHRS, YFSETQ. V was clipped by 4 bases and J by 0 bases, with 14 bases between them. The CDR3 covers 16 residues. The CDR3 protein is CASSHGQTSSYNEQFF. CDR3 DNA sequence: TGCGCCAGCAGCCATGGACAGACGAGCTCCTACAATGAGCAGTTCTTC.

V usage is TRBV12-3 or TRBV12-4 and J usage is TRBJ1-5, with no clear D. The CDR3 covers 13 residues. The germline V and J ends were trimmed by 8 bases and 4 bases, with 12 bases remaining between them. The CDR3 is CASCLGDNQPQHF. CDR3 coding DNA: TGTGCCAGCTGTCTCGGGGATAATCAGCCCCAGCATTTT.

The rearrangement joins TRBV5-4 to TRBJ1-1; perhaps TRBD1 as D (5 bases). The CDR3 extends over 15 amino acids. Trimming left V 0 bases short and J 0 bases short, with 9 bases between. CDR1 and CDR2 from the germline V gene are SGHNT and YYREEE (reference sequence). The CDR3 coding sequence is TGTGCCAGCAGCTTGGGGCAGGGCCTGAACACTGAAGCTTTCTTT. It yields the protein CASSLGQGLNTEAFF.

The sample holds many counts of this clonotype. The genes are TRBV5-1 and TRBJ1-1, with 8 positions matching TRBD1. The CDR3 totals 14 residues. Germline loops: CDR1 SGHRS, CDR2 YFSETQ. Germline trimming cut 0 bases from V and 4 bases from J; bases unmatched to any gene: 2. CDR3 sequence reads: CASSLDRGTTEAFF. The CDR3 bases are TGCGCCAGCAGCTTGGACAGGGGGACCACTGAAGCTTTCTTT.

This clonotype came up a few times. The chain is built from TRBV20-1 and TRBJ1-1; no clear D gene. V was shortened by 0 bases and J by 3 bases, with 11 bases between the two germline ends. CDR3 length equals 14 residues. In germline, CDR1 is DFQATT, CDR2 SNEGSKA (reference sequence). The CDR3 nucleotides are TGCAGTGCTAGAGATGTAAGGCTGGACACTGAAGCTTTCTTT. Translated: CSARDVRLDTEAFF.

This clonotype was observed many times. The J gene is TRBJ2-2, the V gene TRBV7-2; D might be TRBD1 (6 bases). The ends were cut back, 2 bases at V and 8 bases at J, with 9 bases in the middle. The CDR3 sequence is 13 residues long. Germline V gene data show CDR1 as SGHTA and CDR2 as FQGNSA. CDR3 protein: CASSLRTDGELFF. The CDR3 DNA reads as TGTGCCAGCAGCTTACGGACAGATGGGGAGCTGTTTTTT.

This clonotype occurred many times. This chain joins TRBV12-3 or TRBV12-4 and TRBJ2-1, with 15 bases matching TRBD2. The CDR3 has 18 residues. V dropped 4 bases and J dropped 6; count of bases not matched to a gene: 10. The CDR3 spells CASSSGLAGGPGPNEQFF. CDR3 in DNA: TGTGCCAGCAGTTCCGGACTAGCGGGGGGGCCTGGCCCCAATGAGCAGTTCTTC.

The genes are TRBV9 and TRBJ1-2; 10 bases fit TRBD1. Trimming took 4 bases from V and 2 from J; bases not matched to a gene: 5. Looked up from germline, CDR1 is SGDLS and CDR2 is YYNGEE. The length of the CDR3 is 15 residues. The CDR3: CASSSRTGGNYGYTF. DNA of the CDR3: TGTGCCAGCAGCTCCCGGACAGGGGGAAACTATGGCTACACCTTC.

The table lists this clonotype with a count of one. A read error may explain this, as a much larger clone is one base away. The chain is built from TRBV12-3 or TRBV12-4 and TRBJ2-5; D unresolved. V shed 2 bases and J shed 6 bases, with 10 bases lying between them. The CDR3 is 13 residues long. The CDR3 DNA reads TGTGCCAGCAGTTTATCCGCCGGACAGACCCAGTACTTC. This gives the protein CASSLSAGQTQYF.

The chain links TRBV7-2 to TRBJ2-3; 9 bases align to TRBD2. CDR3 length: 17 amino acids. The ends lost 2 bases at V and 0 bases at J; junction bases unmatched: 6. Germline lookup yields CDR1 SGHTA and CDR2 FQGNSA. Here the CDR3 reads CASSLHSLAGSTDTQYF. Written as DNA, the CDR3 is TGTGCCAGCAGCTTACATTCCCTAGCGGGGAGCACAGATACGCAGTATTTT. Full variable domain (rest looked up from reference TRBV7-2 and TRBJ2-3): GAGVSQSPSNKVTEKGKDVELRCDPISGHTALYWYRQSLGQGLEFLIYFQGNSAPDKSGLPSDRFSAERTGGSVSTLTIQRTQQEDSAVYLCASSLHSLAGSTDTQYFGPGTRLTVL.

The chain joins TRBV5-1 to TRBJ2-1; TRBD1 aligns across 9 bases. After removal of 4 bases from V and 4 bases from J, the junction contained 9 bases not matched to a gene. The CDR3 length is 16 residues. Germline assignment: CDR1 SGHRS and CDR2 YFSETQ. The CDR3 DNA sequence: TGCGCCAGCAGCGAAAGACAGGGGGAGTCATACAATGAGCAGTTCTTC. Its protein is CASSERQGESYNEQFF.

Written as DNA, the CDR3 is TGCAGCGTCGTTCGACAGGGGTCTGCCAACAAAGCTTTCTTT. Protein product: CSVVRQGSANKAFF. This chain joins TRBV29-1 and TRBJ1-1; 8 nucleotides match TRBD1. The CDR3 is made up of 14 amino acids. The germline CDR1 and CDR2 sequences are SQVTM and ANQGSEA. Germline trimming cut 6 bases from V and 9 bases from J; bases unmatched to any gene: 15.